What follows are 21 T cell receptor beta chains derived from one specimen sequenced in a study of blood T cell repertoires in COVID-19. Only in-frame clones appear in the TCRdb table, and some are missing; sequencing was by immunoSEQ multiplex PCR. This sample has roughly 49,000 clones, with about four fifths found just once. Material for sequencing was peripheral blood. The receptors originated from a man aged 50 or older with acute or convalescent COVID-19.

CDR3 protein: CASSLSRGANTDTQYF. DNA of the CDR3: TGTGCCAGCTCACTCTCCCGGGGGGCTAACACAGATACGCAGTATTTT. The J gene is TRBJ2-3, the V gene TRBV18; possibly TRBD2 for D (7 bases). CDR3 size: 16 residues. Germline V gene sequence: CDR1 KGHSH, CDR2 LQKENI. Trimming took 4 bases from V and 2 from J, leaving 16 bases between them.

The chain uses TRBV7-9 and TRBJ1-5, with 11 bases fitting TRBD1. The V gene's germline CDR1 is SEHNR and CDR2 FQNEAQ (reference sequence). Trimming cost V 5 bases and J 4 bases; bases outside gene matches: 16. The CDR3 totals 19 residues. The CDR3 spells CASSPGQGEAHLTNQPQHF. CDR3 nucleotides: TGTGCCAGCAGCCCGGGACAGGGGGAAGCACACCTTACTAATCAGCCCCAGCATTTT.

The chain joins TRBV28 to TRBJ2-2; D gene unclear. Per the germline V gene, CDR1 is MDHEN and CDR2 is SYDVKM. V gave up 3 bases and J gave up 6 bases, with 2 bases separating them. CDR3 length: 11 residues. Written as DNA, the CDR3 is TGTGCCAGCAGTTTCTCCGGGGAGCTGTTTTTT. This translates into CASSFSGELFF.

V is TRBV27 and J is TRBJ2-7, with TRBD2 matching over 9 bases. V gave up 2 bases and J gave up 0 bases; unmatched junction bases: 5. This CDR3 has 16 residues. Germline V gene sequence: CDR1 MNHEY, CDR2 SMNVEV (reference sequence). CDR3 sequence: CASSLSLAGRSYEQYF. CDR3 bases: TGTGCCAGCAGTTTAAGTCTAGCGGGACGCTCCTACGAGCAGTACTTC.

The chain carries TRBV6-2 or TRBV6-3 and TRBJ2-7, with D unresolved. Germline values: CDR1 MNHEY, CDR2 SVGEGT. CDR3 length: 13 amino acids. Between the trimmed V and J ends, which lost 2 bases and 3 bases, there was a span of 8 bases. The DNA for the CDR3 is TGTGCCAGCAGTTACGACACTGTCTACGAGCAGTACTTC. Translation: CASSYDTVYEQYF.

This sequence joins TRBV5-6 and TRBJ1-3; 9 bases are shared with TRBD1. Trimming cost V 3 bases and J 2 bases; bases outside gene matches: 3. The CDR3 is 15 residues long. Germline loops: CDR1 SGHDT, CDR2 YYEEEE. CDR3 DNA sequence: TGTGCCAGCAGCTCGGGACAGGGAGCTGGAAACACCATATATTTT. This encodes CASSSGQGAGNTIYF.

This clone was seen once. The gene calls are TRBV14 and TRBJ1-2; tentatively, D is TRBD1 (6 bases). Germline V gene sequence: CDR1 SGHDN, CDR2 FVKESK. Deletions cut 3 bases from V and 3 bases from J, with 11 bases between. CDR3 length equals 14 residues. CDR3 in DNA: TGTGCCAGCAGCCAGATGGACAGCTACTATGGCTACACCTTC. It is translated as CASSQMDSYYGYTF.

This chain links TRBV2 with TRBJ2-4, with D perhaps matching TRBD1 (6 bases). The ends were cut back, 6 bases at V and 3 bases at J, with 18 bases in the middle. The CDR3 is 16 residues long. Germline values: CDR1 SNHLY, CDR2 FYNNEI. Here the CDR3 DNA reads TGTGCCAGCAGCCCCGTAGGGGGTTGGGGCAAAAACATTCAGTACTTC. This encodes CASSPVGGWGKNIQYF.

This chain joins TRBV11-2 and TRBJ1-2, with D uncertain. Germline V gene sequence: CDR1 SGHAT, CDR2 FQNNGV. The V end lost 5 bases, the J end lost 14 bases, and 18 bases lay between the germline ends. The CDR3 covers 12 residues. The CDR3 sequence: CASSEGLKEGTF. CDR3 sequence (DNA): TGTGCCAGCAGCGAGGGTCTTAAAGAAGGAACCTTC.

This chain connects TRBV10-1 to TRBJ2-7, with TRBD1 matching 8 bases. The CDR3 spans 10 residues. The V gene end was trimmed by 10 bases and the J gene end by 6 bases; junction bases not matched to a gene: 2. Germline CDR1 WNHNN, CDR2 SYGVQD (reference sequence). The DNA of the CDR3 is TGCGCCACCGACAGGGGCGAGCAGTACTTC. This codes for CATDRGEQYF.

This chain connects TRBV18 to TRBJ2-7, with 10 bases lining up with TRBD2. This CDR3 contains 14 residues. V lost 6 bases, J lost 3 bases, and 5 bases stayed unmatched. Germline loops: CDR1 KGHSH, CDR2 LQKENI. The CDR3 is CASSRTSGFYEQYF. CDR3 coding DNA: TGTGCCAGCTCGCGGACTAGCGGATTCTACGAGCAGTACTTC.

This clone was detected a few times. CDR3 residues: CASSLDRGAQPQHF. In DNA form, the CDR3 reads TGTGCCAGCAGTCTGGACAGGGGGGCTCAGCCCCAGCATTTT. The rearrangement links TRBV6-5 to TRBJ1-5, with TRBD1 matching over 10 bases. The V and J ends lost 5 bases and 6 bases, in that order; junction bases with no gene match: 4. The germline V gene has CDR1 MNHEY and CDR2 SVGAGI. This CDR3 comprises 14 residues.

The chain joins TRBV19 to TRBJ2-7, with TRBD1 matching 8 bases. Germline-derived CDR1 and CDR2 are LNHDA and SQIVND (reference sequence). This CDR3 comprises 15 residues. V dropped 0 bases and J dropped 6; count of bases not matched to a gene: 7. The CDR3 nucleotides read TGTGCCAGTAGTATAGATCAAAGGACAGGGAGCGAGCAGTACTTC. It encodes CASSIDQRTGSEQYF.

The chain recombines TRBV4-3 with TRBJ1-1; D gene ambiguous. V was clipped by 3 bases and J by 4 bases, with 6 bases between them. The CDR3 has 12 residues. Germline-derived CDR1 and CDR2 are LGHNA and YSLEER. CDR3 in DNA: TGCGCCAGCAGCCAGGCGGGCACTGAAGCTTTCTTT. Amino acid sequence: CASSQAGTEAFF.

V is TRBV5-4 and J is TRBJ2-5; the match to TRBD2 covers 7 bases. CDR1 and CDR2 (germline): SGHNT, YYREEE (reference sequence). The CDR3 is 18 amino acids. The V and J ends lost 4 bases and 2 bases, in that order; junction bases with no gene match: 17. The CDR3 reads CASSPTSASGTWQETQYF. The CDR3 nucleotides are TGTGCCAGCAGCCCTACCAGCGCGAGCGGGACTTGGCAAGAGACCCAGTACTTC.

The rearrangement joins TRBV7-2 to TRBJ2-7, with D maybe TRBD1 (6 bases). Looked up from germline, CDR1 is SGHTA and CDR2 is FQGNSA. This CDR3 has 14 amino acids. The V and J ends lost 3 bases and 2 bases respectively, with 11 bases between them. CDR3 DNA sequence: TGTGCCAGCAGCTTGCGGCAGGGGACCTACGAGCAGTACTTC. Its translation: CASSLRQGTYEQYF.

This chain uses TRBV7-6 with TRBJ2-1, with 7 bases identical to TRBD2. CDR3 size: 15 residues. V shed 5 bases, J shed 7 bases, and the junction held 11 bases outside the gene matches. Germline CDR1 SGHVS, CDR2 FNYEAQ. CDR3 nucleotides: TGTGCCAGCAGCGTGGGTGCGGGGGACTTGAATGAGCAGTTCTTC. Its protein product is CASSVGAGDLNEQFF.

This rearrangement joins TRBV7-9 to TRBJ1-2, with 9 bases fitting TRBD1. The CDR3 sequence is 17 residues long. V lost 5 bases and J lost 3; bases outside the gene matches: 13. Germline CDR1 is SEHNR and CDR2 is FQNEAQ (reference sequence). CDR3 bases: TGTGCCAGCAGCCCCGGGGGACAGGGAATTTGGGACTATGGCTACACCTTC. Residues: CASSPGGQGIWDYGYTF.

The V and J genes are TRBV7-2 and TRBJ2-3, with 7 bases that match TRBD1. Germline CDR1 is SGHTA and CDR2 is FQGNSA. There are 15 residues in the CDR3. The trim removed 5 bases at V and 6 bases at J, leaving 11 bases unmatched. DNA of the CDR3: TGTGCCAGCAGCGCCCGGGACAGAGCTAGCGATACGCAGTATTTT. This translates into CASSARDRASDTQYF.

The V call is TRBV11-3, the J call TRBJ2-3; D not certain. Germline loops: CDR1 SGHNT, CDR2 YENEEA. Deletions cut 3 bases from V and 1 base from J, with 8 bases between. This CDR3 comprises 14 residues. This CDR3 is CASSFRQGTDTQYF. The CDR3 DNA follows: TGTGCCAGCAGCTTTCGCCAGGGCACAGATACGCAGTATTTT.

This sequence joins TRBV19 and TRBJ1-1; 8 bases match TRBD1. Germline trimming cut 1 base from V and 0 bases from J; bases unmatched to any gene: 4. CDR1 is LNHDA and CDR2 is SQIVND in the germline V gene (reference sequence). This CDR3 comprises 16 residues. The CDR3 nucleotides read TGTGCCAGTAGTATAGGTGACAGGGGACTGAACACTGAAGCTTTCTTT. Translated: CASSIGDRGLNTEAFF.